This TCR beta chain was obtained from a study of T cell responses to AZD1222 COVID-19 vaccine. Generated by immunoSEQ multiplex PCR, the TCRdb table keeps only in-frame clones and is missing some. Of roughly 70,000 clones listed, approximately 85% are singletons. Comments on this clone: Its antigen is still unknown.

Study outcomes and limitations: Two AZD1222 administrations were followed by greater Spike-specific TCR breadth and depth.

CDR1 is MNHEY and CDR2 is SVGAGI in the germline V gene. Trimming removed 5 bases from V and 9 bases from J, with 17 bases in between. CDR3 length: 14 amino acids. Sequenced material: peripheral blood, taken on day 0 of MenACWY control vaccination. This clonotype originated in an adult in good health. The chain carries TRBV6-5 and TRBJ2-1; D call uncertain. CDR3 region: CASSQTTTRSEQFF. The CDR3 DNA is TGTGCCAGCAGTCAAACTACCACCCGCAGTGAGCAGTTCTTC.